This T cell receptor beta chain was recovered during a study of shared clonotypes between healthy human individuals. Data came from immunoSEQ multiplex PCR; TCRdb stores just in-frame clones and leaves some out. The data hold around 700,000 clones, with more than 70% observed a single time. From germline, CDR1 is MNHEY and CDR2 SMNVEV (reference sequence). V was shortened by 2 bases and J by 3 bases, with 7 bases between the two germline ends. The CDR3 loop spans 13 amino acids. The split of CD4+ cells yielded CD45RA+ naive and CD45RA-negative memory subsets. The chain recombines TRBV27 with TRBJ1-1; no firm D call. The TCR was taken from a woman under 40 in good health. The sample consisted of memory CD4+ T cells sorted from blood. The sample's subset: CD45RA-negative fraction. DNA for the CDR3: TGTGCCAGCAGTTTAAAGGGAGACACTGAAGCTTTCTTT. Its translation is CASSLKGDTEAFF.